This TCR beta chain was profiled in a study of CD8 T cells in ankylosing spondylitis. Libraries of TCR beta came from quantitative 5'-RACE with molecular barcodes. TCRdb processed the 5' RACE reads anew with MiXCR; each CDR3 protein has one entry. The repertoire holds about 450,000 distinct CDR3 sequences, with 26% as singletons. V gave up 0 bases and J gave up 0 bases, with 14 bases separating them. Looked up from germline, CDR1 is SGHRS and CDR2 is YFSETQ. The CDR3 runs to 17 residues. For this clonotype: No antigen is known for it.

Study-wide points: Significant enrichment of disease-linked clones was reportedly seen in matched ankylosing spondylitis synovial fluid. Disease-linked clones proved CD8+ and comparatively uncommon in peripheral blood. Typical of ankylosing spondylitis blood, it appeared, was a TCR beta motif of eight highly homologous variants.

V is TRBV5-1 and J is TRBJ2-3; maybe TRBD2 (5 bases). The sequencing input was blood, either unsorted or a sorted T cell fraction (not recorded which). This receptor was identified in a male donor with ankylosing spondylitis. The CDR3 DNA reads TGCGCCAGCAGCTTGGAACCCGGACTCGGGAGCACAGATACGCAGTATTTT. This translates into CASSLEPGLGSTDTQYF.